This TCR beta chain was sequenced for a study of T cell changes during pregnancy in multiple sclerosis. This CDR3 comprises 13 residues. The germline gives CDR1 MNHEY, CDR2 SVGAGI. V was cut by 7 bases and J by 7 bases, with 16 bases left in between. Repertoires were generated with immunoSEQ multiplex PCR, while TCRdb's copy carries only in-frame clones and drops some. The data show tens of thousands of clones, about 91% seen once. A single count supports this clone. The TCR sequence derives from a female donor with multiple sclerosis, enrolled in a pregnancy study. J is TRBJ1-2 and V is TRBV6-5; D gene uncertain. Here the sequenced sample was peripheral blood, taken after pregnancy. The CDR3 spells CASNQIGERGYTF. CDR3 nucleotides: TGTGCCAGCAACCAGATCGGGGAGCGTGGCTACACCTTC.